The source of this T cell receptor beta chain is a study of CD8 T cells in Susac syndrome. Study-level information: Within the sequenced Susac syndrome patient group, six exhibited active disease and about eight were in remission.

Study-level findings and limits: No clonal expansion appeared among CD4+ T cells in Susac patients.

With regard to this clonotype: The antigen is not known.

The CDR3 extends over 11 amino acids. The V end lost 5 bases, the J end lost 10 bases, and 9 bases lay between the germline ends. The germline V gene encodes CDR1 SGHAT and CDR2 FQNNGV. The authors reverse transcribed roughly 0.5 to 1 ug RNA with random hexamers. The method of amplification for TCR beta CDR3 was immunoSEQ multiplex PCR, covering 54 Vbeta and 13 Jbeta. TCRdb analysed the immunoSEQ multiplex PCR reads with MiXCR anew, one entry per CDR3 protein. The sample includes about 180,000 distinct CDR3 sequences, over 90% of them seen just once. TEMRA cells were FACS-enriched, and CD8+ and CD4+ T cells were isolated negatively.

The sequence was obtained from a human donor with Susac syndrome. The gene calls are TRBV11-2 and TRBJ2-1; D is undetermined. The sequenced sample consisted of CD4+ T cells from PBMCs. The CDR3 loop is CASSVGEEQFF. The CDR3 coding sequence is TGTGCCAGCAGCGTCGGAGAAGAGCAGTTCTTC.